Reported below is one T cell receptor (beta chain). What this receptor recognizes is not known. Base qualities are not recorded, but no much larger clone differs from it by a single base. The CDR3 holds 15 amino acids from the cysteine to the phenylalanine. Only CDR3 DNA remains: 45 bases, in frame from the first base. Cut back by 5 bases and 0 bases, the V and J ends lie 10 bases apart. Sequences SGHTA (CDR1) and FQGNSA (CDR2) are obtained from the germline V gene. This specimen belongs to a study of blood T cell repertoires in COVID-19 (TCRdb year 2020). For the study in its entirety: Samples from collaborators originated in the United States, Italy and Spain and spanned both the acute and convalescent phases of COVID-19. The prospective study material was composed of cDNA or gDNA derived from T cells, B-cell-depleted T cells, or PBMCs. The dataset comprised deeply sampled blood TCRbeta repertoires from subjects exposed to, actively infected with, or recovered from COVID-19. The repertoires were released in a freely available public database intended as a resource for research on the immune response to SARS-CoV-2. The samples were drawn from two sources: the first 160 participants of the ongoing ImmuneRACE study, and 1,000 to 1,500 subjects contributed by 6 global collaborators. Nearly every sample came with metadata listing a de-identified subject ID, COVID-19 status, age in years and sex. Where available, HLA class I and class II types were taken from metadata supplied by the sample provider and were not determined by assay-based typing.

Beyond this particular receptor, the publication reports: The amount of clinical and demographic metadata varied by source and participant and was provided uncurated.

Collaborating institutions collected whole blood in K2EDTA tubes following their own protocols. For TCRbeta analysis, collaborator samples were shipped as frozen whole blood, as isolated PBMCs, or as DNA extracted from either sample type. TCRbeta CDR3 regions were amplified from genomic DNA by means of the immunoSEQ Assay, a bias-controlled multiplex PCR. Per the source publication's procedure: The number of nucleated cells in each sample was estimated from the amplification of reference gene primers within the assay. To quantify the absolute abundance of each unique TCRbeta CDR3 rearrangement, sequence reads were collapsed and filtered. For each sample, productive Simpson clonality was calculated as the square root of Simpson's diversity index across productive rearrangements. The table comes from immuneACCESS by way of TCRdb, which keeps in-frame sequences with V and J called. Part of the clones is missing from these tables; in studies checked, under half for an unresolved V gene and the rest for unknown reasons. D and trimming were read from the DNA, whereas the V and J calls and clone size are those reported in that table. The sample records about 140,000 clones, around 80% of which are singletons. The top ten clones comprise roughly 6.5% of the sample.

The V and J segments used are TRBV7-2 and TRBJ2-2; the D gene is perhaps TRBD2, from 5 matching bases. The clonotype was recovered from a human donor in a cohort sampled during active COVID-19. The source material was peripheral blood. CDR3 region: CASSPRRANTGELFF. The DNA reads TGTGCCAGCAGCCCCCGGCGGGCGAACACCGGGGAGCTGTTTTTT.